The 24 T cell receptor beta chains given below trace back to one sample, sequenced in a study of regulatory T cells in long-lasting Graves disease (dated by TCRdb to the early 2020s). The sample's time point label, decoded: newly diagnosed GD, antithyroid drugs for less than 3 months. For both TCR sequencing and RNA sequencing, RNA was extracted from PBMCs in TRIzol. Libraries were built with multiplex PCR. Instrument on record: Illumina HiSeq 4000. TCR beta libraries were built with iRepertoire HTBI primers and Arm-PCR amplification of CDR3 regions. TCRdb handled the public reads itself, with Q25 trimming in fastp and clone calling in MiXCR, and kept productive beta chains. Each record represents a unique CDR3 protein, reported with the most common genes and DNA among its rows. For this sample the table gives more than 300,000 distinct CDR3 sequences, of which about 10% were detected only once. The top ten clonotypes cover approximately 20% of the sample.

The data were also submitted as part of a second study, on T cells in Graves' hyperthyroidism and ophthalmopathy.

The sequencing here drew on peripheral blood mononuclear cells (PBMCs), taken at new diagnosis, from a patient treated with antithyroid drugs. All receptors come from a woman aged 18-29 years with Graves disease. Donor details come from another sample of the same person, matched by shared clones.

At least ten counts were recorded for this clonotype. The rearrangement joins TRBV7-9 to TRBJ2-5, with D possibly being TRBD1 or TRBD2 (5 bases each). The CDR3 runs 14 residues. Trimming pared 5 bases from V and 1 base from J, leaving 11 bases between. From germline, CDR1 is SEHNR and CDR2 FQNEAQ (reference sequence). CDR3 sequence: CASSPGRSQETQYF. The CDR3 DNA follows: TGTGCCAGCAGCCCGGGACGTAGCCAAGAGACCCAGTACTTC.

The table lists this clonotype with a few counts. The gene calls are TRBV5-4 and TRBJ2-7; D remains ambiguous. This CDR3 is built from 14 residues. Germline V CDR1 and CDR2: SGHNT, YYREEE (reference sequence). Trimming shortened V by 4 bases and J by 2 bases, and 13 bases separated the two germline ends. The DNA of the CDR3 is TGTGCCAGCAGCCCCTGGACGAATGCCTACGAGCAGTACTTC. This codes for CASSPWTNAYEQYF.

Only a few counts were recorded for this clonotype. V and J are TRBV15 and TRBJ1-3; D is undetermined. Germline V gives CDR1 LNHNV, CDR2 YYDKDF (reference sequence). The CDR3 has 17 residues. V lost 1 base and J lost 2, with 15 bases in between. CDR3 coding DNA: TGTGCCACCAGCAGAGTAGTGTTCGGGTTGGCTGGAAACACCATATATTTT. Protein sequence: CATSRVVFGLAGNTIYF.

This clonotype appeared a few times. The V gene is TRBV14, the J gene TRBJ2-1; a weak D match, TRBD1 (7 bases). Trimming removed 5 bases from V and 12 bases from J, with 14 bases in between. Germline CDR1 reads SGHDN; CDR2 reads FVKESK. The CDR3 totals 12 residues. This chain's CDR3 is CASSTHRGGQFF. For the CDR3, the DNA is TGTGCCAGCAGCACACACAGGGGAGGGCAGTTCTTC.

This clonotype has at least ten counts. V gene TRBV7-2 combines with J gene TRBJ1-3; possibly TRBD1 for D (6 bases). This CDR3 has 14 residues. Per the germline V gene, CDR1 is SGHTA and CDR2 is FQGNSA. V lost 4 bases, J lost 0 bases, and 7 bases lay in between. The DNA of the CDR3 is TGTGCCAGCAGCTGGACAGTCTCTGGAAACACCATATATTTT. This translates into CASSWTVSGNTIYF. Looking up the rest from reference TRBV7-2 and TRBJ1-3 gives the full variable domain: GAGVSQSPSNKVTEKGKDVELRCDPISGHTALYWYRQSLGQGLEFLIYFQGNSAPDKSGLPSDRFSAERTGGSVSTLTIQRTQQEDSAVYLCASSWTVSGNTIYFGEGSWLTVV.

The genes are TRBV20-1 and TRBJ1-4; no reliable D call. Germline CDR1 DFQATT, CDR2 SNEGSKA (reference sequence). Trimming stripped 2 bases from V and 3 bases from J, with 13 bases between. CDR3 size: 15 residues. The CDR3 sequence is CSARMVGRSNEKLFF. DNA for the CDR3: TGCAGTGCTAGAATGGTTGGGAGATCTAATGAAAAACTGTTTTTT.

The chain recombines TRBV10-3 with TRBJ2-3, with D possibly being TRBD1 or TRBD2 (5 bases each). Looked up from germline, CDR1 is ENHRY and CDR2 is SYGVKD. Trimming shortened V by 4 bases and J by 3 bases, and 20 bases separated the two germline ends. The CDR3 consists of 17 residues. The CDR3, as DNA: TGTGCCATCAGTGGGACATTTCAACTAGGAGCAACAGATACGCAGTATTTT. This sequence encodes CAISGTFQLGATDTQYF.

This clonotype was found many times. The V gene is TRBV6-2 or TRBV6-3, the J gene TRBJ1-1; no reliable D call. The CDR3 is made up of 12 amino acids. Per the germline V gene, CDR1 is MNHEY and CDR2 is SVGEGT. V lost 2 bases and J lost 9, with 10 bases in between. CDR3 loop: CASSYLGRKAFF. In DNA form, the CDR3 reads TGTGCCAGCAGTTACCTCGGACGTAAAGCTTTCTTT.

This clonotype was recorded a few times. The rearrangement links TRBV28 to TRBJ2-1, with D tentatively TRBD2 (6 bases). The germline CDR1 and CDR2 sequences are MDHEN and SYDVKM. The CDR3 length is 17 residues. V shed 5 bases and J shed 6 bases, with 23 bases lying between them. CDR3 nucleotide sequence: TGTGCCAGCAGTCCCTCGACCGTGACCCAGGGACTCAATGAGCAGTTCTTC. Protein product: CASSPSTVTQGLNEQFF. The full variable domain, its missing parts supplied by reference TRBV28 and TRBJ2-1, is DVKVTQSSRYLVKRTGEKVFLECVQDMDHENMFWYRQDPGLGLRLIYFSYDVKMKEKGDIPEGYSVSREKKERFSLILESASTNQTSMYLCASSPSTVTQGLNEQFFGPGTRLTVL.

This clonotype was counted many times. The chain combines TRBV20-1 with TRBJ2-3; possible D gene TRBD2, 5 bases. Deletions cut 5 bases from V and 4 bases from J, with 13 bases between. The CDR3 has 13 residues. Germline V gives CDR1 DFQATT, CDR2 SNEGSKA (reference sequence). For the CDR3, the DNA is TGCAGTGCTCAAAGCGGAGCCTCAGATACGCAGTATTTT. It specifies CSAQSGASDTQYF.

This clonotype has just a few counts. This sequence joins TRBV27 and TRBJ1-6; 10 bases are shared with TRBD1. Trimming at V came to 4 bases and at J to 8 bases, leaving 2 bases not matched to a gene. Germline CDR1 MNHEY, CDR2 SMNVEV (reference sequence). This CDR3 is 14 amino acids long. The CDR3 region is CASSWTGGHSPLHF. The CDR3 bases are TGTGCCAGCAGTTGGACAGGGGGGCATTCACCCCTCCACTTT.

Turning to this clonotype: A much larger clone sits a single nucleotide away, making a read error possible. The chain has TRBV27 and TRBJ1-6; D may be TRBD1 (6 bases). CDR1 is MNHEY, CDR2 SMNVEV, per germline (reference sequence). The CDR3 contains 15 residues. The CDR3 DNA follows: TGTGCCAGCAGTTTATCGCGGACAGAGAATTCACCCCCCCACTTT. Protein sequence: CASSLSRTENSPPHF.

V gene TRBV20-1 combines with J gene TRBJ2-1, with TRBD2 identical over 11 bases. The J call is in doubt because the DNA end fits TRBJ2-7 better. The CDR3 has 21 residues. The V gene's germline CDR1 is DFQATT and CDR2 SNEGSKA (reference sequence). The CDR3 protein is CSARTSGSAKSRRGSYNEQYF. The CDR3 DNA reads TGCAGTGCTCGGACTAGCGGGTCAGCAAAGTCCCGTCGGGGGTCCTACAATGAGCAGTACTTC.

At least ten counts were recorded for this clonotype. This chain uses TRBV7-2 with TRBJ2-3, with 7 bases lining up with TRBD2. Trimming removed 1 base from V and 4 bases from J; junction bases left unmatched: 11. CDR3 length equals 17 residues. Germline V gives CDR1 SGHTA, CDR2 FQGNSA. DNA for the CDR3: TGTGCCAGCAGCTTAGGTCCAATAACTAGCGAATCAGATACGCAGTATTTT. Its translation: CASSLGPITSESDTQYF. The whole variable domain, filled in from reference TRBV7-2 and TRBJ2-3, reads GAGVSQSPSNKVTEKGKDVELRCDPISGHTALYWYRQSLGQGLEFLIYFQGNSAPDKSGLPSDRFSAERTGGSVSTLTIQRTQQEDSAVYLCASSLGPITSESDTQYFGPGTRLTVL.

The V call is TRBV25-1, the J call TRBJ2-1, with 8 positions matching TRBD2. Trimming took 1 base from V and 5 from J; bases not matched to a gene: 16. The length of the CDR3 is 19 residues. CDR1 MGHDK and CDR2 SYGVNS come from the germline V gene. CDR3 amino acids: CASSESMAGGRASDNEQFF. CDR3 in DNA: TGTGCCAGCAGTGAATCGATGGCGGGGGGCAGGGCTTCGGACAATGAGCAGTTCTTC.

This chain links TRBV12-3 or TRBV12-4 with TRBJ2-5; D is uncertain. The CDR3 contains 14 residues. Between the trimmed V and J ends, which lost 7 bases and 0 bases, there was a span of 12 bases. CDR3 sequence (DNA): TGTGCCAGCAAGGTACGGAACCACCAAGAGACCCAGTACTTC. Its translation is CASKVRNHQETQYF.

In regard to this clonotype: This sequence is one base from a far larger clone and is likely a read error. The rearrangement uses TRBV6-1 and TRBJ1-2; TRBD1 might be the D (6 bases). Trimming pared 8 bases from V and 4 bases from J, leaving 11 bases between. From germline, CDR1 is MNHNS and CDR2 SASEGT. The length of the CDR3 is 12 residues. The CDR3 DNA sequence: TGTGCCAGCGATTGGACAGCCTATGGCTACACCTTC. Translation gives CASDWTAYGYTF.

This clonotype was detected many times. The chain carries TRBV19 and TRBJ1-2, with 10 nucleotides matching TRBD1. V shed 5 bases and J 7 bases; nucleotides not matched to a gene: 10. The germline V gene has CDR1 LNHDA and CDR2 SQIVND (reference sequence). The CDR3 consists of 15 residues. In nucleotides, the CDR3 is TGTGCCAGTAGTTCGACAGGGGGCGACCCGTCTGGCTACACCTTC. Amino acids: CASSSTGGDPSGYTF. Full variable domain (outside the CDR3, taken from reference TRBV19 and TRBJ1-2): DGGITQSPKYLFRKEGQNVTLSCEQNLNHDAMYWYRQDPGQGLRLIYYSQIVNDFQKGDIAEGYSVSREKKESFPLTVTSAQKNPTAFYLCASSSTGGDPSGYTFGSGTRLTVV.

This clonotype was seen ten or more times. The chain links TRBV7-3 to TRBJ1-1; no clear D gene. Trimming shortened V by 5 bases and J by 0 bases, and 13 bases separated the two germline ends. Germline lookup yields CDR1 SGHTA and CDR2 FQGTGA. This CDR3 is 15 amino acids long. The DNA for the CDR3 is TGTGCCAGCAGCCCTAATGGACGGCTGAACACTGAAGCTTTCTTT. Translation: CASSPNGRLNTEAFF.

This clonotype was picked up many times. The chain carries TRBV6-1 and TRBJ2-5; perhaps D is TRBD1 or TRBD2 (5 bases each). This CDR3 is 14 amino acids long. The V gene lost 1 base and the J gene lost 5 bases, with 11 bases spanning the gap. CDR1 is MNHNS, CDR2 SASEGT, per germline. The CDR3 is CASSEDVWGETQYF. CDR3 coding DNA: TGTGCCAGCAGTGAAGATGTATGGGGGGAGACCCAGTACTTC.

The sample holds many counts of this clonotype. This chain connects TRBV13 to TRBJ1-1; D is unclear. The CDR3 has 12 residues. From germline, CDR1 is PRHDT and CDR2 FYEKMQ (reference sequence). With 5 bases removed from V and 11 bases from J, the gap between germline ends came to 15 bases. In nucleotides, the CDR3 is TGTGCCAGCAGCCCCTCAGGCCGTGGGGCTTTCTTT. Amino acids: CASSPSGRGAFF.

In its sample, this clonotype was seen many times. V usage is TRBV7-9 and J usage is TRBJ2-6; no definite D call. V shed 2 bases and J shed 0 bases, with 14 bases lying between them. The CDR3 has 18 residues. Per germline, CDR1 SEHNR and CDR2 FQNEAQ (reference sequence). For the CDR3, the DNA is TGTGCCAGCAGCTTAAGAATTGAAGTACCCTCTGGGGCCAACGTCCTGACTTTC. Translating it yields CASSLRIEVPSGANVLTF.

The chain has TRBV4-3 and TRBJ2-2, with a possible D match to TRBD2 (5 bases). The V and J ends lost 3 bases and 6 bases respectively, with 11 bases between them. Per the germline V gene, CDR1 is LGHNA and CDR2 is YSLEER. The CDR3 runs to 14 residues. CDR3 amino acids: CASSHVGEAGELFF. The CDR3, as DNA: TGCGCCAGCAGCCATGTGGGAGAGGCCGGGGAGCTGTTTTTT.

Many counts were recorded for this clonotype. This rearrangement joins TRBV30 to TRBJ1-1; D may be TRBD1 (5 bases). Trimming left V 0 bases short and J 4 bases short, with 9 bases between. Germline-derived CDR1 and CDR2 are GTSNPN and SVGIG (reference sequence). The CDR3 is 13 residues long. The CDR3 DNA reads TGTGCCTGGAGTGTCACAGGACGCACTGAAGCTTTCTTT. The encoded protein is CAWSVTGRTEAFF.